The rows below give T cell receptor beta chains drawn from one sample of a study of OX40 agonist ivuxolimab in advanced cancers. Assay used: immunoSEQ multiplex PCR; TCRdb lists only in-frame clones, some missing. The sample has 60,000 or so clones, around 93% seen once; the top ten hold roughly a fifth. The sequenced sample was CD4+ or CD8+ T cells sorted from blood, obtained in a trial of the OX40 agonist ivuxolimab. The origin of the receptors is an adult with an advanced solid tumor such as melanoma, head and neck, liver or kidney cancer. Each CDR3 is given with its conserved first and last residue. Each record gives: J gene, clone size, V gene, D gene, CDR3 DNA, CDR3 protein. A D gene is named only where the DNA matches it firmly. Some rows mark clone size as missing; the rest say once, few, many or name a class of expanded clone.

TRBJ2-1	.	TRBV7-9	.	TGTGCCAGCAGCCCTCTGGTTAATGAGCAGTTCTTC	CASSPLVNEQFF
TRBJ2-7	.	TRBV11-3	.	TGTGCCAGCAGCTTAGTTCGTTTCCACGAGCAGTACTTC	CASSLVRFHEQYF
TRBJ1-2	.	TRBV7-9	.	TGTGCCAGCAGCTTAGGCAGAAAGACCTATGGCTACACCTTC	CASSLGRKTYGYTF
TRBJ1-4	.	TRBV20-1	.	TGCAGTGCTAGGAACGAAAAACTGTTTTTT	CSARNEKLFF
TRBJ2-7	once	TRBV5-6	TRBD2	TGTGCCAGCAGCTGGGGACTAGCGGGAGTGTTCGAGCAGTACTTC	CASSWGLAGVFEQYF
TRBJ2-3	.	TRBV7-9	TRBD1	TGTGCCAGCAGCCCGGACAGGTACTACACAGATACGCAGTATTTT	CASSPDRYYTDTQYF
TRBJ2-7	.	TRBV28	.	TGTGCCAGCAGTCCCCTAGGGTCCCCCTACGAGCAGTACTTC	CASSPLGSPYEQYF
TRBJ1-2	.	TRBV9	.	TGTGCCAGCAGGAAGTATGGCTACACCTTC	CASRKYGYTF
TRBJ2-7	.	TRBV27	.	TGTGCCAGCAGTTCGATCGGGAGTGCCTACTCCTACGAGCAGTACTTC	CASSSIGSAYSYEQYF
TRBJ2-3	.	TRBV4-1	TRBD2	TGCGCCAGCAGCCAAGCCCGGCTGGGGGGGGATACGCAGTATTTT	CASSQARLGGDTQYF
TRBJ1-3	.	TRBV5-1	.	TGCGCCAGCAGCTCAACTAGCCGCTCTGGAAACACCATATATTTT	CASSSTSRSGNTIYF
TRBJ2-7	.	TRBV7-2	.	TGTGCCAGCAGCTTACTAAGAGCAGCCTCTTCCTACGAGCAGTACTTC	CASSLLRAASSYEQYF
TRBJ2-1	.	TRBV29-1	.	TGCAGCGTATTAGCGGAGTACAATGAGCAGTTCTTC	CSVLAEYNEQFF
TRBJ1-1	.	TRBV28	.	TGTGCCATCGGACAGCTGAACACTGAAGCTTTCTTT	CAIGQLNTEAFF
TRBJ2-7	.	TRBV13	.	TGTGCCAGCAGCTTAGGCGTGTCCTACGAGCAGTACTTC	CASSLGVSYEQYF
TRBJ2-2	.	TRBV4-3	.	TGCGCCAGCAGCCAAGGCGCCGGCACCGGGGAGCTGTTTTTT	CASSQGAGTGELFF
TRBJ1-1	.	TRBV15	.	TGTGCCACCAGCAGAGTCGCGGTTAACACTGAAGCTTTCTTT	CATSRVAVNTEAFF
TRBJ2-7	once	TRBV7-9	.	TGTGCCAGCAGCGACTCCTACGAGCAGTACTTC	CASSDSYEQYF
TRBJ1-5	.	TRBV7-8	.	TGTGCCAGCAGCTTAAGCGACAGCAGAAATAGCAATCAGCCCCAGCATTTT	CASSLSDSRNSNQPQHF
TRBJ2-1	.	TRBV19	.	TGTGCCAGTAGTATTTGGGGGAGCTACAATGAGCAGTTCTTC	CASSIWGSYNEQFF
TRBJ2-7	once	TRBV13	.	TGTGCCAGCAGCTTACGGGACAAGTCACCCGAGCAGTACTTC	CASSLRDKSPEQYF
TRBJ2-7	.	TRBV6-1	TRBD1	TGTGCCAGCAGCTCCGGGACAGGGGCATTTCACGAGCAGTACTTC	CASSSGTGAFHEQYF
TRBJ2-1	.	TRBV19	TRBD2	TGTGCCAGTAGTATCTCTAGCGGGAGGTACTCCTACAATGAGCAGTTCTTC	CASSISSGRYSYNEQFF
TRBJ2-5	once	TRBV4-2	.	TGTGCCAGCAGCCAAGACAGGGGGGAGGAGACCCAGTACTTC	CASSQDRGEETQYF
TRBJ2-7	.	TRBV5-6	.	TGTGCCAGCAGCTTTCCGGGCAGATCAGGGATGTACTTC	CASSFPGRSGMYF
TRBJ2-2	.	TRBV7-9	.	TGTGCCAGCAGCTCTACACCAAACACCGGGGAGCTGTTTTTT	CASSSTPNTGELFF
TRBJ2-1	.	TRBV10-3	TRBD2	TGTGCCATCAGTGAGTATCCTAGCGGGAGGGGATACAATGAGCAGTTCTTC	CAISEYPSGRGYNEQFF
TRBJ1-5	.	TRBV9	.	TGTGCCAGCAGCGCGGGAAACAATCAGCCCCAGCATTTT	CASSAGNNQPQHF
TRBJ2-1	.	TRBV7-9	.	TGTGCCAGCAGCCCACCACCGTTCTTC	CASSPPPFF
TRBJ1-2	once	TRBV27	.	TGTGCCAGCAGTTTATCTGCAGGGAACTATGGCTACACCTTC	CASSLSAGNYGYTF
TRBJ2-7	.	TRBV9	.	TGTGCCAGCAGCGTTAGGGGGGAGGACTCCTACGAGCAGTACTTC	CASSVRGEDSYEQYF
TRBJ1-2	.	TRBV29-1	.	TGCAGCGCACCTGACAGGCAGGGGTATGGCTACACCTTC	CSAPDRQGYGYTF
TRBJ2-2	.	TRBV19	.	TGTGCCAGTTGGGGGATCACCGGGGAGCTGTTTTTT	CASWGITGELFF
TRBJ2-2	once	TRBV19	.	TGTGCCAGTAGTTCTTGGGGGGCCCAACGCACCGGGGAGCTGTTTTTT	CASSSWGAQRTGELFF
TRBJ1-2	once	TRBV27	TRBD1	TGTGCCAGCAGTTATGACAGGGGCTATGGCTACACCTTC	CASSYDRGYGYTF
TRBJ2-2	.	TRBV19	.	TGTGCCAGTAGTACAGCGTGGGGGACACTTGACACCGGGGAGCTGTTTTTT	CASSTAWGTLDTGELFF
TRBJ1-5	.	TRBV28	TRBD1	TGTGCCAGCAGTGGGACAGGACCAATCCAGCATTTT	CASSGTGPIQHF
TRBJ2-1	once	TRBV7-3	.	TGTGCCAGCAGCTTAAATAAGAATGAGCAGTTCTTC	CASSLNKNEQFF
TRBJ2-1	.	TRBV29-1	TRBD2	TGCAGCGTTGTCTCTAGCGGGAGCTCCTACAATGAGCAGTTCTTC	CSVVSSGSSYNEQFF